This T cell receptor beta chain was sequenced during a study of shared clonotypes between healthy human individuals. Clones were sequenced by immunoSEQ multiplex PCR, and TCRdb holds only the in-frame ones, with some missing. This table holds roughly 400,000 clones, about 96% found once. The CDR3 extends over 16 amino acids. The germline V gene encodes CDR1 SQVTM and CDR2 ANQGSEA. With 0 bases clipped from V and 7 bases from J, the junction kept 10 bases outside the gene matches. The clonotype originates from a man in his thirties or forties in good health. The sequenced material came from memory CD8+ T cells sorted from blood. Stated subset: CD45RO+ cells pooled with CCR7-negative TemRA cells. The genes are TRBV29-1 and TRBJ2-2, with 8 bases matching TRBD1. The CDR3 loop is CSVEEPYGQGSGELFF. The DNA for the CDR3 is TGCAGCGTTGAAGAACCCTATGGACAGGGCAGCGGGGAGCTGTTTTTT.